This is a list of T cell receptor beta chains from one sample in a study of OX40 agonist ivuxolimab in advanced cancers. Sequenced by immunoSEQ multiplex PCR; TCRdb stores in-frame clones only, minus some. The table has tens of thousands of clones, more than 65% seen once; the top ten hold about 1%. The sample in question was CD4+ or CD8+ T cells sorted from blood, obtained in a trial of the OX40 agonist ivuxolimab. Receptor source: an adult with an advanced solid tumor such as melanoma, head and neck, liver or kidney cancer. Each CDR3 is given with its conserved first and last residue. D genes are given only for firm matches. A clone size is listed for some rows: how often the clone was seen (once, few, many), or a class if it is expanded.

v_call: TRBV6-5
clone_size: -
j_call: TRBJ1-1
d_call: -
cdr3_aa: CASKYNTEAFF
cdr3_nt: TGTGCCAGCAAGTATAACACTGAAGCTTTCTTT

v_call: TRBV5-1
clone_size: -
j_call: TRBJ1-2
d_call: -
cdr3_aa: CASSLGTAKDGYTF
cdr3_nt: TGCGCCAGCAGCTTGGGGACAGCGAAGGATGGCTACACCTTC

v_call: TRBV7-8
clone_size: -
j_call: TRBJ1-5
d_call: TRBD1
cdr3_aa: CASSSGTGTRLSNQPQHF
cdr3_nt: TGTGCCAGCAGCTCGGGGACAGGTACTCGCCTTAGCAATCAGCCCCAGCATTTT

v_call: TRBV7-9
clone_size: -
j_call: TRBJ2-7
d_call: TRBD1
cdr3_aa: CASSGRQGVEQYF
cdr3_nt: TGTGCCAGCAGCGGGCGACAGGGGGTCGAGCAGTACTTC

v_call: TRBV5-1
clone_size: -
j_call: TRBJ2-5
d_call: TRBD2
cdr3_aa: CASSFSGGAQETQYF
cdr3_nt: TGCGCCAGCAGTTTTAGCGGGGGGGCCCAAGAGACCCAGTACTTC

v_call: TRBV6-5
clone_size: -
j_call: TRBJ1-5
d_call: -
cdr3_aa: CASRRQVDQPQHF
cdr3_nt: TGTGCCAGCAGAAGACAGGTAGATCAGCCCCAGCATTTT

v_call: TRBV5-5
clone_size: medium-sized
j_call: TRBJ2-7
d_call: -
cdr3_aa: CASSEGDSYEQYF
cdr3_nt: TGTGCCAGCAGCGAGGGGGACTCCTACGAGCAGTACTTC

v_call: TRBV6-1
clone_size: once
j_call: TRBJ1-2
d_call: -
cdr3_aa: CASSEWAGQTGYTF
cdr3_nt: TGTGCCAGCAGTGAATGGGCAGGGCAGACTGGCTACACCTTC

v_call: TRBV7-3
clone_size: -
j_call: TRBJ2-3
d_call: -
cdr3_aa: CASSAQLGPTDTQYF
cdr3_nt: TGTGCCAGCAGCGCCCAACTGGGGCCCACAGATACGCAGTATTTT

v_call: TRBV19
clone_size: -
j_call: TRBJ2-7
d_call: -
cdr3_aa: CASSTNGRSYEQYF
cdr3_nt: TGTGCCAGTAGTACCAACGGCAGGAGCTACGAGCAGTACTTC

v_call: TRBV5-1
clone_size: -
j_call: TRBJ2-7
d_call: -
cdr3_aa: CASSSGTSYEQYF
cdr3_nt: TGCGCCAGCAGCTCCGGGACCTCCTACGAGCAGTACTTC

v_call: TRBV5-5
clone_size: -
j_call: TRBJ1-4
d_call: -
cdr3_aa: CASSLVLMQSTNEKLFF
cdr3_nt: TGTGCCAGCAGCTTGGTGTTAATGCAATCGACTAATGAAAAACTGTTTTTT

v_call: TRBV19
clone_size: -
j_call: TRBJ2-4
d_call: -
cdr3_aa: CASSRSGLPENIQYF
cdr3_nt: TGTGCCAGTAGTAGATCCGGGCTCCCCGAAAACATTCAGTACTTC

v_call: TRBV11-2
clone_size: -
j_call: TRBJ2-5
d_call: -
cdr3_aa: CASSWGETQYF
cdr3_nt: TGTGCCAGCAGCTGGGGAGAGACCCAGTACTTC

v_call: TRBV29-1
clone_size: -
j_call: TRBJ1-2
d_call: -
cdr3_aa: CSVEASGAGYGYTF
cdr3_nt: TGCAGCGTTGAAGCGTCGGGGGCAGGGTATGGCTACACCTTC

v_call: TRBV18
clone_size: -
j_call: TRBJ2-1
d_call: TRBD2
cdr3_aa: CASSPSSGGEQFF
cdr3_nt: TGTGCCAGCTCACCTTCAAGCGGGGGGGAGCAGTTCTTC

v_call: TRBV7-2
clone_size: -
j_call: TRBJ1-6
d_call: -
cdr3_aa: CASSLAGAGNSPLHF
cdr3_nt: TGTGCCAGCAGCTTAGCAGGGGCAGGGAATTCACCCCTCCACTTT

v_call: TRBV5-1
clone_size: few
j_call: TRBJ2-2
d_call: TRBD1
cdr3_aa: CASGTTGEGELFF
cdr3_nt: TGCGCCAGCGGAACGACAGGGGAGGGGGAGCTGTTTTTT

v_call: TRBV19
clone_size: once
j_call: TRBJ2-5
d_call: TRBD2
cdr3_aa: CASSGSGSQETQYF
cdr3_nt: TGTGCCAGTAGCGGGAGCGGGAGTCAAGAGACCCAGTACTTC

v_call: TRBV6-6
clone_size: -
j_call: TRBJ2-2
d_call: -
cdr3_aa: CASRSAGGTGELFF
cdr3_nt: TGTGCCAGCAGGAGTGCAGGAGGGACCGGGGAGCTGTTTTTT

v_call: TRBV29-1
clone_size: -
j_call: TRBJ2-5
d_call: -
cdr3_aa: CSVEQGLGETQYF
cdr3_nt: TGCAGCGTTGAACAGGGATTAGGGGAGACCCAGTACTTC

v_call: TRBV4-3
clone_size: few
j_call: TRBJ1-1
d_call: -
cdr3_aa: CASSQEPGGNTEAFF
cdr3_nt: TGCGCCAGCAGCCAAGAACCGGGGGGGAACACTGAAGCTTTCTTT

v_call: TRBV2
clone_size: -
j_call: TRBJ2-3
d_call: -
cdr3_aa: CASRASDTQYF
cdr3_nt: TGTGCCAGCAGGGCATCAGATACGCAGTATTTT

v_call: TRBV9
clone_size: once
j_call: TRBJ2-3
d_call: TRBD1
cdr3_aa: CASSLQGDSTDTQYF
cdr3_nt: TGTGCCAGCAGCTTACAGGGGGATAGCACAGATACGCAGTATTTT

v_call: TRBV19
clone_size: -
j_call: TRBJ1-3
d_call: TRBD1
cdr3_aa: CASSTTGGSGNTIYF
cdr3_nt: TGTGCCAGTAGCACAACAGGGGGCTCTGGAAACACCATATATTTT

v_call: TRBV18
clone_size: -
j_call: TRBJ1-1
d_call: -
cdr3_aa: CASSPRTEWDTEAFF
cdr3_nt: TGTGCCAGCTCACCACGTACAGAATGGGACACTGAAGCTTTCTTT

v_call: TRBV19
clone_size: -
j_call: TRBJ1-5
d_call: TRBD1
cdr3_aa: CASSILGTGRNQPQHF
cdr3_nt: TGTGCCAGTAGTATTCTTGGGACAGGGAGGAATCAGCCCCAGCATTTT

v_call: TRBV5-1
clone_size: -
j_call: TRBJ1-1
d_call: -
cdr3_aa: CASSLVGGNTEAFF
cdr3_nt: TGCGCCAGCAGCTTGGTTGGCGGGAACACTGAAGCTTTCTTT

v_call: TRBV2
clone_size: -
j_call: TRBJ2-1
d_call: TRBD2
cdr3_aa: CASSVASGEYNEQFF
cdr3_nt: TGTGCCAGCAGTGTTGCGAGCGGGGAGTACAATGAGCAGTTCTTC

v_call: TRBV10-3
clone_size: -
j_call: TRBJ1-2
d_call: -
cdr3_aa: CAISREKNYGYTF
cdr3_nt: TGTGCCATCAGCCGGGAGAAGAACTATGGCTACACCTTC

v_call: TRBV29-1
clone_size: -
j_call: TRBJ2-1
d_call: -
cdr3_aa: CSVGVHEDEQFF
cdr3_nt: TGCAGCGTTGGTGTACACGAGGATGAGCAGTTCTTC

v_call: TRBV29-1
clone_size: once
j_call: TRBJ1-3
d_call: -
cdr3_aa: CSVVDPNSGNTIYF
cdr3_nt: TGCAGCGTTGTTGACCCTAACTCTGGAAACACCATATATTTT

v_call: TRBV7-2
clone_size: -
j_call: TRBJ2-5
d_call: TRBD1
cdr3_aa: CASSTPDRGVTQYF
cdr3_nt: TGTGCCAGCAGCACACCCGACAGGGGGGTGACCCAGTACTTC

v_call: TRBV10-1
clone_size: -
j_call: TRBJ2-2
d_call: -
cdr3_aa: CASITIEGSLNTGELFF
cdr3_nt: TGCGCCAGCATCACAATCGAGGGCAGCCTCAACACCGGGGAGCTGTTTTTT

v_call: TRBV10-2
clone_size: -
j_call: TRBJ2-7
d_call: TRBD1
cdr3_aa: CASSVRGHYEQYF
cdr3_nt: TGCGCCAGCAGCGTCAGGGGGCACTACGAGCAGTACTTC

v_call: TRBV5-6
clone_size: -
j_call: TRBJ2-7
d_call: -
cdr3_aa: CASSLDFSWEQYF
cdr3_nt: TGTGCCAGCAGCTTGGACTTTTCGTGGGAGCAGTACTTC

v_call: TRBV18
clone_size: -
j_call: TRBJ1-2
d_call: TRBD1
cdr3_aa: CASSPQGGPGGYTF
cdr3_nt: TGTGCCAGCTCACCCCAGGGGGGCCCTGGAGGCTACACCTTC

v_call: TRBV9
clone_size: -
j_call: TRBJ1-2
d_call: TRBD1
cdr3_aa: CASSVDGQGPVGYTF
cdr3_nt: TGTGCCAGCAGCGTAGACGGACAGGGTCCGGTCGGCTACACCTTC

v_call: TRBV27
clone_size: -
j_call: TRBJ1-6
d_call: -
cdr3_aa: CASKPPQGRNSPLHF
cdr3_nt: TGTGCCAGCAAACCACCACAGGGTCGGAATTCACCCCTCCACTTT

v_call: TRBV6-1
clone_size: -
j_call: TRBJ1-1
d_call: -
cdr3_aa: CASIWNTEAFF
cdr3_nt: TGTGCCAGCATCTGGAACACTGAAGCTTTCTTT

v_call: TRBV7-2
clone_size: -
j_call: TRBJ2-5
d_call: -
cdr3_aa: CASSMYQETQYF
cdr3_nt: TGTGCCAGCAGCATGTACCAAGAGACCCAGTACTTC

v_call: TRBV11-3
clone_size: -
j_call: TRBJ1-1
d_call: TRBD1
cdr3_aa: CASSLTGVNTEAFF
cdr3_nt: TGTGCCAGCAGCTTAACAGGGGTGAACACTGAAGCTTTCTTT

v_call: TRBV11-1
clone_size: -
j_call: TRBJ2-5
d_call: -
cdr3_aa: CASSLSGGQETQYF
cdr3_nt: TGTGCCAGCAGCCTGTCTGGGGGCCAAGAGACCCAGTACTTC

v_call: TRBV5-4
clone_size: few
j_call: TRBJ2-1
d_call: -
cdr3_aa: CASSLATSYNEQFF
cdr3_nt: TGTGCCAGCAGCTTGGCGACTAGCTACAATGAGCAGTTCTTC

v_call: TRBV4-2
clone_size: -
j_call: TRBJ1-5
d_call: -
cdr3_aa: CASSEETDQPQHF
cdr3_nt: TGTGCCAGCAGCGAAGAGACCGATCAGCCCCAGCATTTT

v_call: TRBV6-1
clone_size: -
j_call: TRBJ1-1
d_call: TRBD1
cdr3_aa: CASRRQGAKNTEAFF
cdr3_nt: TGTGCCAGCAGAAGACAGGGGGCAAAGAACACTGAAGCTTTCTTT

v_call: TRBV5-1
clone_size: few
j_call: TRBJ2-1
d_call: -
cdr3_aa: CASTLPQPTNEQFF
cdr3_nt: TGCGCCAGCACCCTCCCCCAGCCCACCAATGAGCAGTTCTTC

v_call: TRBV2
clone_size: -
j_call: TRBJ2-7
d_call: -
cdr3_aa: CASSGGRLRSSYEQYF
cdr3_nt: TGTGCCAGCAGTGGGGGCCGTTTGAGAAGCTCCTACGAGCAGTACTTC

v_call: TRBV19
clone_size: -
j_call: TRBJ1-5
d_call: TRBD1
cdr3_aa: CASSTRTGGLQPQHF
cdr3_nt: TGTGCCAGTAGTACTCGGACAGGGGGTTTGCAGCCCCAGCATTTT

v_call: TRBV14
clone_size: -
j_call: TRBJ1-3
d_call: -
cdr3_aa: CASSQLGSGNTIYF
cdr3_nt: TGTGCCAGCAGCCAACTGGGCTCTGGAAACACCATATATTTT

v_call: TRBV7-2
clone_size: -
j_call: TRBJ1-3
d_call: TRBD1
cdr3_aa: CASSLASGGSSGNTIYF
cdr3_nt: TGTGCCAGCAGCTTAGCATCAGGGGGTTCGTCCGGAAACACCATATATTTT

v_call: TRBV10-3
clone_size: -
j_call: TRBJ2-1
d_call: TRBD2
cdr3_aa: CAISGLAGDPYNEQFF
cdr3_nt: TGTGCCATCAGTGGATTAGCGGGGGACCCCTACAATGAGCAGTTCTTC

v_call: TRBV11-3
clone_size: few
j_call: TRBJ2-5
d_call: TRBD2
cdr3_aa: CASSPGTSGGLYQETQYF
cdr3_nt: TGTGCCAGCAGCCCCGGGACTAGCGGGGGTCTGTACCAAGAGACCCAGTACTTC

v_call: TRBV7-8
clone_size: -
j_call: TRBJ1-1
d_call: -
cdr3_aa: CASSLLGDTEAFF
cdr3_nt: TGTGCCAGCAGCTTATTGGGGGATACTGAAGCTTTCTTT

v_call: TRBV7-3
clone_size: -
j_call: TRBJ1-2
d_call: TRBD1
cdr3_aa: CASSFPGQVTNYGYTF
cdr3_nt: TGTGCCAGCAGCTTCCCGGGACAGGTCACTAACTATGGCTACACCTTC

v_call: TRBV5-1
clone_size: -
j_call: TRBJ1-3
d_call: TRBD1
cdr3_aa: CASSYSGTGSGNTIYF
cdr3_nt: TGCGCCAGCAGCTATTCCGGGACAGGGTCCGGAAACACCATATATTTT